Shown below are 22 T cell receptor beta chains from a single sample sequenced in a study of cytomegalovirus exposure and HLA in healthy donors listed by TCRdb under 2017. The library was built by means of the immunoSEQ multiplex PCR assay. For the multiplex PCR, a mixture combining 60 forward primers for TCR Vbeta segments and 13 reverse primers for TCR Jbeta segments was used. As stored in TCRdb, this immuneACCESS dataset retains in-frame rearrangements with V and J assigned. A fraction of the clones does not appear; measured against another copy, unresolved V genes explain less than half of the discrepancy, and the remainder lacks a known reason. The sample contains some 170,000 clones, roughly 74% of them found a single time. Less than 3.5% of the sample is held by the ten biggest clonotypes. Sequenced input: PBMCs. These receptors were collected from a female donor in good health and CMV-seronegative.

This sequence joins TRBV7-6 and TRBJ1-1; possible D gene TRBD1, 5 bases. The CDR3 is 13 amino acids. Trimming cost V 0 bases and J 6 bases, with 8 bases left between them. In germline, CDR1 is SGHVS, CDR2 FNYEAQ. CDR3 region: CASSLADSAEAFF. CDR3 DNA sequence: TGTGCCAGCAGCTTAGCAGACAGCGCTGAAGCTTTCTTT.

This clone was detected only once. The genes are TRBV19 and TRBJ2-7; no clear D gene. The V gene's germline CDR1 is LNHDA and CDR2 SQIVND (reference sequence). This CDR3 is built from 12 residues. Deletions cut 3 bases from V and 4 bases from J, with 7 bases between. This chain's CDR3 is CASSIGAYEQYF. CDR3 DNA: TGTGCCAGTAGTATCGGTGCGTACGAGCAGTACTTC.

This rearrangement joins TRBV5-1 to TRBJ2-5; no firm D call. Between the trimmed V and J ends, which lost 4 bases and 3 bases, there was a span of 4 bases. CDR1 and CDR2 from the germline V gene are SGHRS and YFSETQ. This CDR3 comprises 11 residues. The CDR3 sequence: CASSVEETQYF. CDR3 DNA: TGCGCCAGCAGCGTCGAAGAGACCCAGTACTTC.

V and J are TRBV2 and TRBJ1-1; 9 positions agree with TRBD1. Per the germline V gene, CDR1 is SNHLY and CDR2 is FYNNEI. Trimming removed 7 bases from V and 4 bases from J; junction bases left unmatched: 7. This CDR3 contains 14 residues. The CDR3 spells CASTLQGAGTEAFF. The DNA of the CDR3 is TGTGCCAGCACCCTACAGGGGGCGGGCACTGAAGCTTTCTTT. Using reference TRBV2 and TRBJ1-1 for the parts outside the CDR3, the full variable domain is EPEVTQTPSHQVTQMGQEVILRCVPISNHLYFYWYRQILGQKVEFLVSFYNNEISEKSEIFDDQFSVERPDGSNFTLKIRSTKLEDSAMYFCASTLQGAGTEAFFGQGTRLTVV.

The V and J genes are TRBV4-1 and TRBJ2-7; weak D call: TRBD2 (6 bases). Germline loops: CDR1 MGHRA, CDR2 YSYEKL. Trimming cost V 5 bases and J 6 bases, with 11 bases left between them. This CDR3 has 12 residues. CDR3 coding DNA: TGCGCCAGCAGCGGAGGGCGTCGCGAGCAGTACTTC. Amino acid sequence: CASSGGRREQYF.

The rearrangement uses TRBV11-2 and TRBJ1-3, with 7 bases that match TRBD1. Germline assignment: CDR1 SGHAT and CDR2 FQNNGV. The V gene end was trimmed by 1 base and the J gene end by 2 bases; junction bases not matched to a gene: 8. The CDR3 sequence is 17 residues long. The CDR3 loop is CASSLGGRGQPGNTIYF. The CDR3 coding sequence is TGTGCCAGCAGCTTAGGGGGTAGGGGACAGCCTGGAAACACCATATATTTT.

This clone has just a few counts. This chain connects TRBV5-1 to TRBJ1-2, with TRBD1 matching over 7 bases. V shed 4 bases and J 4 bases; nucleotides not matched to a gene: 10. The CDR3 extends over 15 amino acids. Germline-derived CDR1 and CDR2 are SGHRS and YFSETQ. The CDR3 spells CASSEGAGVIYGYTF. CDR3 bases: TGCGCCAGCAGCGAGGGGGCAGGGGTTATCTATGGCTACACCTTC.

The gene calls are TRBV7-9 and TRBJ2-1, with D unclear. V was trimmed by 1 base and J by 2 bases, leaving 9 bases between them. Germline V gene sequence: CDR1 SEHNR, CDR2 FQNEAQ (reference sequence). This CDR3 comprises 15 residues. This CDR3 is CASSLGRQTYNEQFF. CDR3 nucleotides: TGTGCCAGCAGCTTAGGCAGACAAACCTACAATGAGCAGTTCTTC.

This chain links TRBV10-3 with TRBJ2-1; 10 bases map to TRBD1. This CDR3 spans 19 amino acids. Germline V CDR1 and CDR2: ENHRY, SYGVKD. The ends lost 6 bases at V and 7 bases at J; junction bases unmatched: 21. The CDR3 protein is CAISLKLGGMGQGSNEQFF. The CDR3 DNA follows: TGTGCCATCAGCCTGAAGTTGGGGGGGATGGGACAGGGGTCTAATGAGCAGTTCTTC.

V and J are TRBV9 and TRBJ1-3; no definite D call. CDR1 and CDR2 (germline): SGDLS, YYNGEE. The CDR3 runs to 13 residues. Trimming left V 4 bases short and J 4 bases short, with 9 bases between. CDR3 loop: CASSPSLGNTIYF. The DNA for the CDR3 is TGTGCCAGCAGCCCCTCCTTGGGAAACACCATATATTTT.

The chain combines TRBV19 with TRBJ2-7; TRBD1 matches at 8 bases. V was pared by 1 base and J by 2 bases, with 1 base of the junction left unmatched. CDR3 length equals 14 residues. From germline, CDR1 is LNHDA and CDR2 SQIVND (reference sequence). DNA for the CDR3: TGTGCCAGTAGTATAGGGACAGGGACCTACGAGCAGTACTTC. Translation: CASSIGTGTYEQYF.

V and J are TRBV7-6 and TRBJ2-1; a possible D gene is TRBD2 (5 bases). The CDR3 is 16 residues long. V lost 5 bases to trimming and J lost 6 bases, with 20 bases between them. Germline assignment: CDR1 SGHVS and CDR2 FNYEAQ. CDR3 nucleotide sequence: TGTGCCAGCAGCCCCCGGGGTAGCGCCCACCGCAATGAGCAGTTCTTC. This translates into CASSPRGSAHRNEQFF.

DNA of the CDR3: TGTGCCAGCAGTCCCCTCGACAGAGTTAATCAGCCCCAGCATTTT. Encoded protein: CASSPLDRVNQPQHF. The chain links TRBV28 to TRBJ1-5, with D possibly matching TRBD1 (5 bases). The CDR3 length is 15 residues. The germline V gene encodes CDR1 MDHEN and CDR2 SYDVKM. V shed 5 bases and J shed 4 bases, with 15 bases lying between them.

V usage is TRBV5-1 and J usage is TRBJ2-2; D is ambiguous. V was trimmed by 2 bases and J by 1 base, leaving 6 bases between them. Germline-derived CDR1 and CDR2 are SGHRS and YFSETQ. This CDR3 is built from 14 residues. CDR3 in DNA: TGCGCCAGCAGCTTAACTTTGAACACCGGGGAGCTGTTTTTT. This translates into CASSLTLNTGELFF.

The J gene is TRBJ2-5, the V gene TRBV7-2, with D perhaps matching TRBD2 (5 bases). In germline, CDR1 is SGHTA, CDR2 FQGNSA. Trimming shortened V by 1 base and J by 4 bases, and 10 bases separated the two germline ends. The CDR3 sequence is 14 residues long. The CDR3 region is CASSLGGVPETQYF. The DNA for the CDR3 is TGTGCCAGCAGCTTAGGGGGAGTTCCAGAGACCCAGTACTTC.

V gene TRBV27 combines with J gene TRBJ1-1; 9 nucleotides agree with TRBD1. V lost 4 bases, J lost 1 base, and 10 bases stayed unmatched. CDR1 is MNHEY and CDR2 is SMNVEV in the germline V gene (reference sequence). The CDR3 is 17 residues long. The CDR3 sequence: CASSSLWTGDSNTEAFF. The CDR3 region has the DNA TGTGCCAGCAGTTCACTGTGGACAGGGGATTCGAACACTGAAGCTTTCTTT.

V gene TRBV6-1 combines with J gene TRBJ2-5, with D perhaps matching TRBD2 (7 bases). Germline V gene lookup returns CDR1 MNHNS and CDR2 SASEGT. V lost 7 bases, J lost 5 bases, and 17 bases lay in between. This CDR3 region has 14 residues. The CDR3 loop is CASTRGAAGETQYF. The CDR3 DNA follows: TGTGCCAGCACTCGGGGGGCCGCTGGGGAGACCCAGTACTTC.

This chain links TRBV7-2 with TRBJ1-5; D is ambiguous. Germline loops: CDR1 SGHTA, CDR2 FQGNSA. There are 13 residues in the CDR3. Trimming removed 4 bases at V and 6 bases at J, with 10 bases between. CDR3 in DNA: TGTGCCAGCAGCTCTTTCGTGGCTCAGCCCCAGCATTTT. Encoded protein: CASSSFVAQPQHF.

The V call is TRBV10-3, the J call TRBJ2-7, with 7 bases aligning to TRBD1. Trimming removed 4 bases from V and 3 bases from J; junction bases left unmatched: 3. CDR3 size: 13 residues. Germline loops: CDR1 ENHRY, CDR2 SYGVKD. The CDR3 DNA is TGTGCCATCAGTGGACAGGGTGGCTACGAGCAGTACTTC. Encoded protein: CAISGQGGYEQYF.

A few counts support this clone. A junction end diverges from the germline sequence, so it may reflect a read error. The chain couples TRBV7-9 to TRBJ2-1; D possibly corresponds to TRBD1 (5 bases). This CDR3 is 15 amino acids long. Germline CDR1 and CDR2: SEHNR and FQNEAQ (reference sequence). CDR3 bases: TGTTCCAGCAGCCGTGGGGCTCAGAGATACAATGAGCAGTTCTTC. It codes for CSSSRGAQRYNEQFF.

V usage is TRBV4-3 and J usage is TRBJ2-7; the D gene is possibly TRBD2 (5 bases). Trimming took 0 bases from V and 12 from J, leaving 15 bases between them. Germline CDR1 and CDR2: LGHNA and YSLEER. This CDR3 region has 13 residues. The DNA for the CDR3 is TGCGCCAGCAGCCAAGATTTGTTCGGGGAGAGGTACTTC. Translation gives CASSQDLFGERYF.

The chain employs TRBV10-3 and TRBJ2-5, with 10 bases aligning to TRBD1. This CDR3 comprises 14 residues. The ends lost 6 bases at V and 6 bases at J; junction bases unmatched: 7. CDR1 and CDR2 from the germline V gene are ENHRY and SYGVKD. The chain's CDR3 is CAIRNPDRGKTQYF. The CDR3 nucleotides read TGTGCCATCAGGAACCCGGACAGGGGGAAGACCCAGTACTTC.